The 6 T cell receptor beta chains presented below share a single source sample, sequenced in a study of CD8+CD57+ T cells in acquired aplastic anemia. Genomic DNA served as template for TCR beta VDJ and CDR3 profiling. TCRdb re-derived calls from the reads in MiXCR, one entry per CDR3 protein. The sample lists roughly 180,000 distinct CDR3 sequences; about 47% were seen once. What was sequenced was sorted CD4+, CD8+, or CD8+CD57+ T cells (not recorded which) from PBMCs. The receptors shown here come from a human donor in good health.

The gene calls are TRBV29-1 and TRBJ2-1, with 8 bases aligning to TRBD1. Germline CDR1 and CDR2: SQVTM and ANQGSEA. V lost 6 bases and J lost 5; bases outside the gene matches: 12. The CDR3 sequence is 15 residues long. As DNA, the CDR3 is TGCAGCGTGCCGGGACAGGCTAACCTAAACAATGAGCAGTTCTTC. This encodes CSVPGQANLNNEQFF.

The rearrangement joins TRBV29-1 to TRBJ1-2; D unresolved. Germline values: CDR1 SQVTM, CDR2 ANQGSEA. The CDR3 sequence is 14 residues long. V lost 0 bases and J lost 3, with 11 bases in between. CDR3 residues: CSVEDPAAYYGYTF. CDR3 bases: TGCAGCGTTGAAGATCCAGCAGCTTACTATGGCTACACCTTC. Variable domain in full (rest from reference TRBV29-1 and TRBJ1-2): SAVISQKPSRDICQRGTSLTIQCQVDSQVTMMFWYRQQPGQSLTLIATANQGSEATYESGFVIDKFPISRPNLTFSTLTVSNMSPEDSSIYLCSVEDPAAYYGYTFGSGTRLTVV.

This chain uses TRBV7-9 with TRBJ2-2; D ambiguous. Per the germline V gene, CDR1 is SEHNR and CDR2 is FQNEAQ (reference sequence). This CDR3 contains 13 residues. The V gene lost 1 base and the J gene lost 5 bases, with 5 bases spanning the gap. CDR3 DNA: TGTGCCAGCAGCTTAGGCAGGACCGGGGAGCTGTTTTTT. This codes for CASSLGRTGELFF.

This clonotype was seen at least ten times. This sequence joins TRBV19 and TRBJ2-7; TRBD2 agrees at 10 bases. V lost 5 bases, J lost 1 base, and 8 bases stayed unmatched. The CDR3 is made up of 16 amino acids. Germline V lookup: CDR1 LNHDA, CDR2 SQIVND (reference sequence). The CDR3 bases are TGTGCCAGTAGTCCCTCAAGCGGGAGGGCGTCCTACGAGCAGTACTTC. Amino acid sequence: CASSPSSGRASYEQYF.

The chain is built from TRBV2 and TRBJ1-1; a weak D match, TRBD1 (5 bases). Germline-derived CDR1 and CDR2 are SNHLY and FYNNEI. The CDR3 contains 12 residues. Trimming took off 6 bases at V and 7 bases at J, with 12 bases between the two ends. This CDR3 is CASSQQADEAFF. CDR3 sequence (DNA): TGTGCCAGCAGCCAACAGGCAGATGAAGCTTTCTTT.

This clonotype has at least ten counts. The V call is TRBV7-3, the J call TRBJ2-5, with 8 bases lining up with TRBD1. J gave up 4 bases and V 5 bases, and 3 bases lay outside the gene matches. In germline, CDR1 is SGHTA, CDR2 FQGTGA. The CDR3 length is 13 residues. DNA of the CDR3: TGTGCCAGCAGCGCCGACAGGGGAGAGACCCAGTACTTC. This codes for CASSADRGETQYF.